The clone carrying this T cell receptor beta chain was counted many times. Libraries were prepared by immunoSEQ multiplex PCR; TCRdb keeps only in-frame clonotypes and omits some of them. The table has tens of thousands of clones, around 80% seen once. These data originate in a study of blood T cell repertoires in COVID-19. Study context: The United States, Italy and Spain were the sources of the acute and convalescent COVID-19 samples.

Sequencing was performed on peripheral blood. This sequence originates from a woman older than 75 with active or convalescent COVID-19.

This CDR3 is CASSRVAGPLEEQYF. The DNA for the CDR3 is TGTGCCAGCAGCCGCGTAGCGGGACCCTTGGAGGAGCAGTACTTC. The chain is built from TRBV5-4 and TRBJ2-7; 8 bases map to TRBD2. Unmatched junction bases numbered 13, after V lost 4 bases and J lost 7 bases. Germline-derived CDR1 and CDR2 are SGHNT and YYREEE (reference sequence). The CDR3 loop spans 15 amino acids.